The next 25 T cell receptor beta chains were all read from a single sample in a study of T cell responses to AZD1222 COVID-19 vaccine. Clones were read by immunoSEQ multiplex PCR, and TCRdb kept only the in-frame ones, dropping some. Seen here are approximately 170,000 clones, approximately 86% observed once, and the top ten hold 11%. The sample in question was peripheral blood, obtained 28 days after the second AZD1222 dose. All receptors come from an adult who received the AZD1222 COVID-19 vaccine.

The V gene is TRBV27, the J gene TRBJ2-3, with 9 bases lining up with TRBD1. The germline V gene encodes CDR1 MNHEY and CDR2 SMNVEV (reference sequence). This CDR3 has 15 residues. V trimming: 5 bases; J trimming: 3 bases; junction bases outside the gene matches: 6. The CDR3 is CASSTDRGGTDTQYF. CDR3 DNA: TGTGCCAGCAGTACCGACAGGGGGGGGACAGATACGCAGTATTTT.

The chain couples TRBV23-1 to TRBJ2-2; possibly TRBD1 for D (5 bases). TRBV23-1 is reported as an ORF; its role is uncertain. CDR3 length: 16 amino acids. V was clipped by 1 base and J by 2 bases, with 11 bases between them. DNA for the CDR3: TGCGCCAGCAGTCAATTACGACAGCAAAACACCGGGGAGCTGTTTTTT. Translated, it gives CASSQLRQQNTGELFF.

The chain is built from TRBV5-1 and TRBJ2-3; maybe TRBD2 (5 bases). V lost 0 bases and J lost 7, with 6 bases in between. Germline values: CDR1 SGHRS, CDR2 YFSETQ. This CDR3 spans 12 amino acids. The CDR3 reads CASSLAGYTQYF. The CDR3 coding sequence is TGCGCCAGCAGCTTGGCGGGATATACGCAGTATTTT.

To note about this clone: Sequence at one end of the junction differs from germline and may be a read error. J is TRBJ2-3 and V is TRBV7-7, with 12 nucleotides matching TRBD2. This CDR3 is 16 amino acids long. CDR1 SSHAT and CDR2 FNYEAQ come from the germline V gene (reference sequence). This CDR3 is CASSPRPGLAGDTQYF. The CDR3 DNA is TGTGCTAGCAGCCCTCGACCGGGACTAGCGGGAGATACGCAGTATTTT. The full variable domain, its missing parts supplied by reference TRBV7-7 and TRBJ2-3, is GAGVSQSPRYKVTKRGQDVTLRCDPISSHATLYWYQQALGQGPEFLTYFNYEAQPDKSGLPSDRFSAERPEGSISTLTIQRTEQRDSAMYRCASSPRPGLAGDTQYFGPGTRLTVL.

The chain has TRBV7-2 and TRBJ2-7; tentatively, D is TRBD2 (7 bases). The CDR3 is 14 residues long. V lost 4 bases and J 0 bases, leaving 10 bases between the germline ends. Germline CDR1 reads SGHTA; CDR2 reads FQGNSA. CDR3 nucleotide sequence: TGTGCCAGCAGCTATCGGGGGGCCTCCTACGAGCAGTACTTC. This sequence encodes CASSYRGASYEQYF.

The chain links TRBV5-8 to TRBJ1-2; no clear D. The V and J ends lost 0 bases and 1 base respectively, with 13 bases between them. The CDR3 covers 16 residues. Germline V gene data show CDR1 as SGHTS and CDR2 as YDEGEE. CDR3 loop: CASSLGSQGINYGYTF. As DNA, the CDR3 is TGTGCCAGCAGCTTGGGGTCACAAGGAATTAACTATGGCTACACCTTC.

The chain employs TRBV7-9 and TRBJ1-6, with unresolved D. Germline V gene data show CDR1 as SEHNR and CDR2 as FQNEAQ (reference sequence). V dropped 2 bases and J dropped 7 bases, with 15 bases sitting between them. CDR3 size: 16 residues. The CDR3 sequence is CASSLLSGLRNSPLHF. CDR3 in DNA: TGTGCCAGCAGCTTACTCTCGGGCCTTAGAAATTCACCCCTCCACTTT.

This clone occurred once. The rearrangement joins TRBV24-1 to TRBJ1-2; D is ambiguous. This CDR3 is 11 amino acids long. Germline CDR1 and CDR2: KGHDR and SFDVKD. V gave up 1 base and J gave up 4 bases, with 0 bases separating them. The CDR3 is CATSDFYGYTF. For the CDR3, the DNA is TGTGCCACCAGTGATTTCTATGGCTACACCTTC.

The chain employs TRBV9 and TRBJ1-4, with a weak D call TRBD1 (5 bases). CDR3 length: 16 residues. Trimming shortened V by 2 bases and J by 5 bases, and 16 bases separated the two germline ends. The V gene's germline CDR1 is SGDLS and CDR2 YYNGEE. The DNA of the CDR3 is TGTGCCAGCAGCGTGGGATTGGGATGGGGGAATGAAAAACTGTTTTTT. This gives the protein CASSVGLGWGNEKLFF.

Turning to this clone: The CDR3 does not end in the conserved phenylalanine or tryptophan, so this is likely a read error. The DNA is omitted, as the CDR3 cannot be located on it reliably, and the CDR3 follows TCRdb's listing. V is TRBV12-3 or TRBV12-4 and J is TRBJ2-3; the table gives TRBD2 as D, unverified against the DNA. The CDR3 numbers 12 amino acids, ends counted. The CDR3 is CANMRPRGGACV.

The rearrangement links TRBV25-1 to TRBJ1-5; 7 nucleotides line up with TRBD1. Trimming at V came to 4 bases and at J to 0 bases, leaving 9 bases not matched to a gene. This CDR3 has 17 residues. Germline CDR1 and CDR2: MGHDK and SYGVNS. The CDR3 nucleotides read TGTGCCAGCAGTGCCGACGCAGGGGGAAATAGCAATCAGCCCCAGCATTTT. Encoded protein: CASSADAGGNSNQPQHF. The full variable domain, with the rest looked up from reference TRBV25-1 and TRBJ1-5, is EADIYQTPRYLVIGTGKKITLECSQTMGHDKMYWYQQDPGMELHLIHYSYGVNSTEKGDLSSESTVSRIRTEHFPLTLESARPSHTSQYLCASSADAGGNSNQPQHFGDGTRLSIL.

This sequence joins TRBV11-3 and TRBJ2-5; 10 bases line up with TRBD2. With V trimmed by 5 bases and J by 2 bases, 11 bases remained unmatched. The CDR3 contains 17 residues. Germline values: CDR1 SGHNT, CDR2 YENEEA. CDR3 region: CASSATRSGGAQETQYF. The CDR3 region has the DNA TGTGCCAGCAGCGCGACTAGAAGCGGGGGGGCACAAGAGACCCAGTACTTC. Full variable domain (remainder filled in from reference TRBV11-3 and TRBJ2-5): EAGVVQSPRYKIIEKKQPVAFWCNPISGHNTLYWYLQNLGQGPELLIRYENEEAVDDSQLPKDRFSAERLKGVDSTLKIQPAELGDSAVYLCASSATRSGGAQETQYFGPGTRLLVL.

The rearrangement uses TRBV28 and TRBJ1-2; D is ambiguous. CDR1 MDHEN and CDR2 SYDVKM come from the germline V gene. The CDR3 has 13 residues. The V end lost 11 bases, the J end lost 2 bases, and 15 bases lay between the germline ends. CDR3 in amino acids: CAASSIPNYGYTF. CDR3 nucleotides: TGTGCCGCTTCCTCGATCCCAAACTATGGCTACACCTTC.

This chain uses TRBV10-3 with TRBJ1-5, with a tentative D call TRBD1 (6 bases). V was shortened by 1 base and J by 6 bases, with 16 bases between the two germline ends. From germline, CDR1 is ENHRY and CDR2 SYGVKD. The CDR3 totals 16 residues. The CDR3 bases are TGTGCCATCAGTGAGTTGACAGGTGAGGGGGGTCAGCCCCAGCATTTT. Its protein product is CAISELTGEGGQPQHF.

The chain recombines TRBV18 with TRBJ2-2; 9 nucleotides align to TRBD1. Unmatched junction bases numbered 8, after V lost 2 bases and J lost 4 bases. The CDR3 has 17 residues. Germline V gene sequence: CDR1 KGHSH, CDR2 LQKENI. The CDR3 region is CASSPSGTGPPTGELFF. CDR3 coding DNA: TGTGCCAGCTCACCATCCGGGACAGGGCCCCCCACCGGGGAGCTGTTTTTT.

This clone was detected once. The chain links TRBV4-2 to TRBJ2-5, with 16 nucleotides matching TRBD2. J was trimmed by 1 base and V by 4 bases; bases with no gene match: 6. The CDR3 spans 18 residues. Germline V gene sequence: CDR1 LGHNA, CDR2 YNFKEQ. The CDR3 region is CASSRTGTSGGAQETQYF. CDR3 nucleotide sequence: TGTGCCAGCAGCCGCACCGGGACTAGCGGGGGGGCCCAAGAGACCCAGTACTTC.

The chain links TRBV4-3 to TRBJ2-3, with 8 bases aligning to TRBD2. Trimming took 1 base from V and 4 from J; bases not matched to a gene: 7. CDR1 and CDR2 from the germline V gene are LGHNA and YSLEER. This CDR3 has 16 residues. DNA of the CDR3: TGCGCCAGCAGCCAAGGGGCAGCGGGGGCCCCAGATACGCAGTATTTT. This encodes CASSQGAAGAPDTQYF.

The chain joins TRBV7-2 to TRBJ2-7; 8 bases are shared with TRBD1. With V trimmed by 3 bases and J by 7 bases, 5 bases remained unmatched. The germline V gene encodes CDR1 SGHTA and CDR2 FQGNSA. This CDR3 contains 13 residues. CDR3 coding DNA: TGTGCCAGCAGCTTCCAGGGGGCGCGGGAGCAGTACTTC. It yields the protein CASSFQGAREQYF.

The CDR3 loop is CASRLGNGYTF. The CDR3 bases are TGTGCCAGCAGGCTAGGGAATGGCTACACCTTC. The chain couples TRBV2 to TRBJ1-2; D gene unclear. Trimming removed 6 bases at V and 6 bases at J, with 8 bases between. Germline CDR1 is SNHLY and CDR2 is FYNNEI. The CDR3 runs 11 residues.

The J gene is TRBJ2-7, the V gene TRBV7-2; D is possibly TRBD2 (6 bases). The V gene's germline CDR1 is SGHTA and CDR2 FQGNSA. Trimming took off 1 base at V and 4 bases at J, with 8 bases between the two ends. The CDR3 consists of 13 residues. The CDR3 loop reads CASSLVGGYEQYF. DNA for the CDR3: TGTGCCAGCAGCTTAGTTGGGGGGTACGAGCAGTACTTC. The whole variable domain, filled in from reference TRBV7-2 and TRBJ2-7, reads GAGVSQSPSNKVTEKGKDVELRCDPISGHTALYWYRQSLGQGLEFLIYFQGNSAPDKSGLPSDRFSAERTGGSVSTLTIQRTQQEDSAVYLCASSLVGGYEQYFGPGTRLTVT.

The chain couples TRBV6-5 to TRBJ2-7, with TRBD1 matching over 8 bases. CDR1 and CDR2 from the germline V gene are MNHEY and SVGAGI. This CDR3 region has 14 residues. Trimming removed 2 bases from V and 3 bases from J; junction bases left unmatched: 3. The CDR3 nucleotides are TGTGCCAGCAGTTACGGCAGGGGGCACTACGAGCAGTACTTC. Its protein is CASSYGRGHYEQYF.

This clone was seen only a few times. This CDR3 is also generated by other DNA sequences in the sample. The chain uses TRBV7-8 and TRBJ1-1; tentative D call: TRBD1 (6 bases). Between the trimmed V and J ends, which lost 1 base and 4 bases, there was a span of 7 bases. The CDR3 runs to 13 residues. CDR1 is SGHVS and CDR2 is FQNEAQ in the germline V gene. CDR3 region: CASSLEGGTEAFF. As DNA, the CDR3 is TGTGCCAGCAGCTTAGAGGGGGGCACTGAAGCTTTCTTT.

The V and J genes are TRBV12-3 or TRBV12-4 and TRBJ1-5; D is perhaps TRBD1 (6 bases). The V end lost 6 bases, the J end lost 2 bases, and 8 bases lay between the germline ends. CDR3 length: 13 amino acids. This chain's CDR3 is CASSAGGNQPQHF. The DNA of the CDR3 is TGTGCCAGCAGCGCAGGGGGCAATCAGCCCCAGCATTTT.

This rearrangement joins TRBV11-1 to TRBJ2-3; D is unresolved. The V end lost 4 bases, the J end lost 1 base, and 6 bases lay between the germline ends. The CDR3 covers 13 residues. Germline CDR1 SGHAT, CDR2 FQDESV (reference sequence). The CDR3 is CASSSQRTDTQYF. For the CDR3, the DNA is TGTGCCAGCAGCTCCCAGCGCACAGATACGCAGTATTTT.

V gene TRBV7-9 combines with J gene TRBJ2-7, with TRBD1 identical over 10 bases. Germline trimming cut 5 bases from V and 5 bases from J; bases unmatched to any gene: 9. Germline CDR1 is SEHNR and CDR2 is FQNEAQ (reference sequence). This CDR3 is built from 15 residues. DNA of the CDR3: TGTGCCAGCAGCCCCTGGGACAGGGGAAAAGACGAGCAGTACTTC. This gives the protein CASSPWDRGKDEQYF.